The 21 T cell receptor beta chains below were found in one sample sequenced in a study of breast tumors, draining lymph nodes, adjacent tissues. Breast cancer patients provided tissue from their axillary draining lymph nodes. TCRdb redid the calling of the multiplex PCR reads with MiXCR, one entry per CDR3 protein. This table holds about 230,000 distinct CDR3 sequences, 32% found once. Sequencing was performed on axillary lymph node tissue. The receptors originated from a female donor with breast cancer. Some clones in this sample may be carry-over from other donors' samples.

At least ten counts were recorded for this clonotype. This chain connects TRBV7-9 to TRBJ2-3; tentatively, D is TRBD1 (5 bases). Germline-derived CDR1 and CDR2 are SEHNR and FQNEAQ (reference sequence). CDR3 size: 15 residues. V was trimmed by 4 bases and J by 0 bases, leaving 11 bases between them. The CDR3 sequence is CASSSWTTSTDTQYF. CDR3 DNA: TGTGCCAGCAGCTCGTGGACAACTAGCACAGATACGCAGTATTTT.

This clonotype was observed many times. The rearrangement links TRBV19 to TRBJ2-1, with 16 bases lining up with TRBD2. The CDR3 has 18 amino acids. Germline loops: CDR1 LNHDA, CDR2 SQIVND (reference sequence). Trimming at V came to 3 bases and at J to 3 bases, leaving 5 bases not matched to a gene. The DNA of the CDR3 is TGTGCCAGTAGTATCACGGGACTAGCGGGAGGGCTCTACAATGAGCAGTTCTTC. Encoded protein: CASSITGLAGGLYNEQFF.

The chain combines TRBV7-2 with TRBJ2-7, with 10 bases lining up with TRBD2. Germline V gene lookup returns CDR1 SGHTA and CDR2 FQGNSA. The CDR3 is 16 amino acids. V lost 5 bases, J lost 6 bases, and 13 bases stayed unmatched. The CDR3 DNA is TGTGCCAGCAGCCGGACGGGAAGCGGGAGGGCCTCCGAGCAGTACTTC. This translates into CASSRTGSGRASEQYF.

This clonotype was picked up many times. V gene TRBV20-1 combines with J gene TRBJ2-3; tentative D call: TRBD2 (6 bases). V dropped 4 bases and J dropped 2 bases, with 19 bases sitting between them. The CDR3 loop spans 16 amino acids. Looked up from germline, CDR1 is DFQATT and CDR2 is SNEGSKA (reference sequence). CDR3 bases: TGCAGTGCTAACCAACATAGCGGAACGCTCACAGATACGCAGTATTTT. Amino acid sequence: CSANQHSGTLTDTQYF.

Many counts were recorded for this clonotype. The chain has TRBV19 and TRBJ1-3; D is uncertain. Looked up from germline, CDR1 is LNHDA and CDR2 is SQIVND (reference sequence). Trimming stripped 10 bases from V and 0 bases from J, with 10 bases between. CDR3 length: 13 amino acids. CDR3 protein: CATGETSGNTIYF. The DNA for the CDR3 is TGTGCCACCGGGGAGACCTCTGGAAACACCATATATTTT. Complete variable domain (other parts from reference TRBV19 and TRBJ1-3): DGGITQSPKYLFRKEGQNVTLSCEQNLNHDAMYWYRQDPGQGLRLIYYSQIVNDFQKGDIAEGYSVSREKKESFPLTVTSAQKNPTAFYLCATGETSGNTIYFGEGSWLTVV.

This clonotype showed up many times. The rearrangement links TRBV12-3 or TRBV12-4 to TRBJ2-3; D is perhaps TRBD2 (6 bases). The germline V and J ends were trimmed by 3 bases and 2 bases, with 12 bases remaining between them. The CDR3 has 15 residues. The DNA for the CDR3 is TGTGCCAGCAGTTTCGGGGACTCCTTCACAGATACGCAGTATTTT. Translating it yields CASSFGDSFTDTQYF.

The chain links TRBV6-2 or TRBV6-3 to TRBJ2-3; perhaps TRBD1 as D (6 bases). Germline assignment: CDR1 MNHEY and CDR2 SVGEGT. The CDR3 runs 15 residues. V was shortened by 5 bases and J by 1 base, with 13 bases between the two germline ends. Here the CDR3 DNA reads TGTGCCAGCAGTCACTTGGGGGCACGCACAGATACGCAGTATTTT. Its protein is CASSHLGARTDTQYF.

At least ten counts were recorded for this clonotype. The gene calls are TRBV7-2 and TRBJ2-5; the D is unclear. V gave up 4 bases and J gave up 5 bases, with 14 bases separating them. CDR3 length: 14 amino acids. Germline V lookup: CDR1 SGHTA, CDR2 FQGNSA. In DNA, the CDR3 is TGTGCCAGCAGCTCCCCTAGGACGAGGGAGACCCAGTACTTC. It translates to CASSSPRTRETQYF.

This clonotype appeared many times. V gene TRBV7-3 combines with J gene TRBJ2-1, with 14 nucleotides matching TRBD2. CDR1 and CDR2 from the germline V gene are SGHTA and FQGTGA. This CDR3 has 17 amino acids. Trimming took 1 base from V and 10 from J; bases not matched to a gene: 9. CDR3 bases: TGTGCCAGCAGCTTAAAAGCGGGACTAGCGGGAGATCGGGAGCAGTTCTTC. It specifies CASSLKAGLAGDREQFF.

This clonotype came up many times. The J gene is TRBJ1-2, the V gene TRBV28; TRBD1 matches at 9 bases. Trimming cost V 2 bases and J 5 bases; bases outside gene matches: 9. The CDR3 length is 16 residues. The germline CDR1 and CDR2 sequences are MDHEN and SYDVKM. The chain's CDR3 is CASSLTSGQGQYGYTF. In nucleotides, the CDR3 is TGTGCCAGCAGTTTAACGTCTGGACAGGGGCAGTATGGCTACACCTTC.

This clonotype appeared many times. CDR3 amino acids: CASSVAGQGETQYF. CDR3 nucleotide sequence: TGTGCCAGCAGCGTAGCGGGACAGGGAGAGACCCAGTACTTC. The genes are TRBV9 and TRBJ2-5; the match to TRBD1 covers 9 bases. Germline lookup yields CDR1 SGDLS and CDR2 YYNGEE. Trimming took 0 bases from V and 4 from J; bases not matched to a gene: 1. The CDR3 has 14 residues.

About this clonotype itself: An end of the junction does not agree with germline; a read error may underlie this. The rearrangement joins TRBV7-8 to TRBJ1-1, with a weak D call TRBD1 (5 bases). Germline V gives CDR1 SGHVS, CDR2 FQNEAQ. This CDR3 is built from 16 residues. This CDR3 is CASSPLTRGLNTEPFF. DNA of the CDR3: TGTGCCAGCAGCCCCCTAACGAGGGGCCTGAACACTGAACCTTTCTTT.

In this sample, this clonotype turned up many times. A read error may be the cause here, since a much bigger clone is one base away. This chain links TRBV20-1 with TRBJ2-5, with D perhaps matching TRBD1 or TRBD2 (6 bases each). The CDR3 has 14 residues. The germline CDR1 and CDR2 sequences are DFQATT and SNEGSKA (reference sequence). CDR3 residues: CSARDGGRQATQYF. The CDR3, as DNA: TGCAGTGCTAGAGATGGGGGGCGGCAAGCGACCCAGTACTTC.

The gene calls are TRBV20-1 and TRBJ2-5, with a possible D match to TRBD2 (7 bases). Germline CDR1 is DFQATT and CDR2 is SNEGSKA (reference sequence). Trimming removed 7 bases from V and 5 bases from J, with 20 bases in between. The CDR3 runs to 14 residues. Written as DNA, the CDR3 is TGCAGTGGGGGGGCACCGGGAGGCCAGGAGACCCAGTACTTC. Encoded protein: CSGGAPGGQETQYF.

This clonotype appeared a single time. The V call is TRBV20-1, the J call TRBJ2-3; 8 nucleotides line up with TRBD2. V was pared by 3 bases and J by 6 bases, with 23 bases of the junction left unmatched. CDR3 length: 19 residues. The germline CDR1 and CDR2 sequences are DFQATT and SNEGSKA (reference sequence). CDR3: CSASPGGSGTAYSDDTQYF. The CDR3 DNA is TGCAGTGCTAGCCCCGGGGGTAGCGGGACCGCTTACTCCGACGATACGCAGTATTTT.

The rearrangement links TRBV12-3 or TRBV12-4 to TRBJ2-1; D uncertain. The CDR3 extends over 12 amino acids. Trimming cost V 2 bases and J 10 bases, with 9 bases left between them. CDR3 region: CASSLNPEEQFF. CDR3 bases: TGTGCCAGCAGTTTAAATCCAGAGGAGCAGTTCTTC.

In this sample, this clonotype turned up many times. This sequence joins TRBV27 and TRBJ1-3, with D perhaps matching TRBD1 (5 bases). Per the germline V gene, CDR1 is MNHEY and CDR2 is SMNVEV (reference sequence). Trimming took off 7 bases at V and 6 bases at J, with 10 bases between the two ends. The CDR3 is made up of 12 amino acids. CDR3 sequence (DNA): TGTGCCAGCAAGGACACCAAAAACACCATATATTTT. Its translation is CASKDTKNTIYF.

In its sample, this clonotype was seen many times. The rearrangement joins TRBV7-2 to TRBJ2-2; a weak D match, TRBD1 (6 bases). This CDR3 is built from 14 residues. The germline V gene encodes CDR1 SGHTA and CDR2 FQGNSA. Between the trimmed V and J ends, which lost 5 bases and 4 bases, there was a span of 11 bases. CDR3: CASSHKGGTGELFF. The CDR3 nucleotides are TGTGCCAGCAGCCACAAAGGGGGCACCGGGGAGCTGTTTTTT. Full variable domain (rest looked up from reference TRBV7-2 and TRBJ2-2): GAGVSQSPSNKVTEKGKDVELRCDPISGHTALYWYRQSLGQGLEFLIYFQGNSAPDKSGLPSDRFSAERTGGSVSTLTIQRTQQEDSAVYLCASSHKGGTGELFFGEGSRLTVL.

This clonotype was seen more than once but under ten times. A much larger clone differs from this one at a single base, so this may be a read error. The chain is built from TRBV20-1 and TRBJ1-5; 7 bases line up with TRBD1. The CDR3 sequence is 15 residues long. CDR1 is DFQATT and CDR2 is SNEGSKA in the germline V gene (reference sequence). J was trimmed by 7 bases and V by 0 bases; bases with no gene match: 9. CDR3 amino acids: CSARDLDRVTQPQHF. The CDR3 DNA reads as TGCAGTGCTAGAGATCTAGACAGGGTAACACAGCCCCAGCATTTT.

This clonotype came up many times. CDR3 DNA: TGTGCCAGCAGTGAAAGAGGTAGCACAGATACGCAGTATTTT. This encodes CASSERGSTDTQYF. The chain is built from TRBV6-1 and TRBJ2-3; D is unresolved. The CDR3 totals 14 residues. Germline CDR1 MNHNS, CDR2 SASEGT. Trimming cost V 2 bases and J 0 bases, with 6 bases left between them.

Many counts were recorded for this clonotype. This rearrangement joins TRBV20-1 to TRBJ2-1, with TRBD2 matching 12 bases. The CDR3 loop spans 16 amino acids. Germline V gene data show CDR1 as DFQATT and CDR2 as SNEGSKA (reference sequence). After removal of 3 bases from V and 3 bases from J, the junction contained 6 bases not matched to a gene. CDR3: CSASYLAGGVYNEQFF. Here the CDR3 DNA reads TGCAGTGCTAGTTACCTAGCGGGAGGGGTCTACAATGAGCAGTTCTTC.